The 16 T cell receptor beta chains below all came from one sample that was sequenced in a study of control samples from healthy donors and cancer patients. Profiled with immunoSEQ multiplex PCR; TCRdb holds only in-frame clones, not every one. Of about 170,000 clones listed, about 90% are singletons. Sequenced input: blood. The receptors derive from a woman aged 25 to 39 in good health.

The V and J genes are TRBV14 and TRBJ2-5, with 8 bases that match TRBD2. CDR1 is SGHDN and CDR2 is FVKESK in the germline V gene. After removal of 4 bases from V and 4 bases from J, the junction contained 5 bases not matched to a gene. The CDR3 extends over 14 amino acids. CDR3 bases: TGTGCCAGCAGCCTTCCGGGGGGGGCAGAGACCCAGTACTTC. Amino acids: CASSLPGGAETQYF.

The V and J genes are TRBV21-1 and TRBJ2-3; TRBD1, as called in the table, went unchecked against the DNA. TRBV21-1 is recorded as a pseudogene. The CDR3 runs to 23 residues. CDR3 coding DNA: TGTGCCAGCAGCAAAGCCAACTCCGATACAGGGCAGATACCCCCCCCGGCCCCAGATACGCAGTATTTT. It specifies CASSKANSDTGQIPPPAPDTQYF.

This clone came up a few times. The chain combines TRBV11-2 with TRBJ2-7, with TRBD2 matching over 11 bases. The CDR3 loop spans 13 amino acids. Trimming took 3 bases from V and 6 from J; bases not matched to a gene: 1. Germline values: CDR1 SGHAT, CDR2 FQNNGV. The DNA for the CDR3 is TGTGCCAGCAGCTTGACTAGCGGGACCGAGCAGTACTTC. This sequence encodes CASSLTSGTEQYF.

This clone was found once. The rearrangement uses TRBV7-6 and TRBJ2-7; D is ambiguous. CDR1 and CDR2 (germline): SGHVS, FNYEAQ. The CDR3 is made up of 14 amino acids. Trimming removed 1 base from V and 2 bases from J, with 9 bases in between. CDR3 nucleotide sequence: TGTGCCAGCAGCTTAGAGGTACAGACCTACGAGCAGTACTTC. Residues: CASSLEVQTYEQYF.

As to this clone: The junction departs from the called germline gene at one end, perhaps through a read error. The J gene is TRBJ2-5, the V gene TRBV7-7; tentative D call: TRBD2 (5 bases). The CDR3 loop spans 15 amino acids. The germline V gene has CDR1 SSHAT and CDR2 FNYEAQ (reference sequence). The CDR3 is CASSLAWSEQETQYF. The CDR3 DNA reads as TGTGCTAGCAGCTTAGCGTGGTCAGAGCAAGAGACCCAGTACTTC.

As for this clone: Other nucleotide sequences in the sample specify the same CDR3. J is TRBJ2-1 and V is TRBV5-4; D gene unclear. This CDR3 comprises 11 residues. Germline V gene data show CDR1 as SGHNT and CDR2 as YYREEE (reference sequence). V lost 0 bases and J 6 bases, leaving 1 base between the germline ends. The CDR3 reads CASSLGNEQFF. Written as DNA, the CDR3 is TGTGCCAGCAGCTTGGGCAATGAGCAGTTCTTC.

The chain has TRBV6-5 and TRBJ1-5, with 8 bases identical to TRBD1. The CDR3 is 14 amino acids. The trim removed 6 bases at V and 4 bases at J, leaving 5 bases unmatched. Looked up from germline, CDR1 is MNHEY and CDR2 is SVGAGI. In DNA form, the CDR3 reads TGTGCCAGCAGACGACAGGGGTTGAATCAGCCCCAGCATTTT. Protein sequence: CASRRQGLNQPQHF.

CDR3 nucleotide sequence: TGTGCCAGCAGTAGCGGGGTAGGGGGGAATGAAAAACTGTTTTTT. Translation gives CASSSGVGGNEKLFF. The chain uses TRBV2 and TRBJ1-4; D is possibly TRBD1 (6 bases). CDR3 length equals 15 residues. Trimming removed 5 bases from V and 5 bases from J, with 15 bases in between. The germline gives CDR1 SNHLY, CDR2 FYNNEI. Using reference TRBV2 and TRBJ1-4 for the parts outside the CDR3, the full variable domain is EPEVTQTPSHQVTQMGQEVILRCVPISNHLYFYWYRQILGQKVEFLVSFYNNEISEKSEIFDDQFSVERPDGSNFTLKIRSTKLEDSAMYFCASSSGVGGNEKLFFGSGTQLSVL.

This clone was counted once. The V call is TRBV5-1, the J call TRBJ2-7; 10 bases are a match to TRBD2. The CDR3 runs 17 residues. Germline V gives CDR1 SGHRS, CDR2 YFSETQ. V shed 2 bases and J 5 bases; nucleotides not matched to a gene: 13. The CDR3 here is CASSFEGLAGAGDEQYF. The CDR3 DNA is TGCGCCAGCAGCTTTGAGGGGCTAGCGGGAGCAGGAGACGAGCAGTACTTC.

The J gene is TRBJ2-4, the V gene TRBV18; the D gene could be TRBD1 or TRBD2 (5 bases each). The CDR3 has 15 residues. Germline CDR1 reads KGHSH; CDR2 reads LQKENI. The V end was cut by 3 bases, the J end by 3 bases, with 12 bases between. The CDR3 loop reads CASSPAGGFKNIQYF. For the CDR3, the DNA is TGTGCCAGCTCACCGGCTGGGGGTTTCAAAAACATTCAGTACTTC.

The V gene is TRBV5-6, the J gene TRBJ1-4; a weak D match, TRBD1 (5 bases). The germline V gene has CDR1 SGHDT and CDR2 YYEEEE. V gave up 3 bases and J gave up 8 bases, with 11 bases separating them. The CDR3 is 13 amino acids. Here the CDR3 DNA reads TGTGCCAGCAGCTGGGGTCGGGGCGAAAAACTGTTTTTT. Translating it yields CASSWGRGEKLFF.

This clone was observed a handful of times. The rearrangement joins TRBV28 to TRBJ1-6, with 8 bases that match TRBD1. V dropped 6 bases and J dropped 7; count of bases not matched to a gene: 8. CDR3 length: 15 amino acids. CDR1 is MDHEN and CDR2 is SYDVKM in the germline V gene. The CDR3 DNA reads TGTGCCAGCAGCCGTCAGGGGACAGGCAATTCACCCCTCCACTTT. Its protein is CASSRQGTGNSPLHF.

The chain is built from TRBV25-1 and TRBJ2-5; D is unresolved. The V and J ends lost 3 bases and 6 bases respectively, with 8 bases between them. The CDR3 contains 12 residues. Germline V gene lookup returns CDR1 MGHDK and CDR2 SYGVNS. CDR3: CASSEVRQTQYF. In DNA form, the CDR3 reads TGTGCCAGCAGTGAGGTTAGGCAGACCCAGTACTTC. Variable domain in full (rest from reference TRBV25-1 and TRBJ2-5): EADIYQTPRYLVIGTGKKITLECSQTMGHDKMYWYQQDPGMELHLIHYSYGVNSTEKGDLSSESTVSRIRTEHFPLTLESARPSHTSQYLCASSEVRQTQYFGPGTRLLVL.

The chain carries TRBV4-1 and TRBJ1-4; D remains ambiguous. Per the germline V gene, CDR1 is MGHRA and CDR2 is YSYEKL. V lost 1 base, J lost 7 bases, and 7 bases lay in between. The CDR3 length is 13 residues. CDR3 in DNA: TGCGCCAGCAGCCAAGGGCCGCTTGAAAAACTGTTTTTT. Translation gives CASSQGPLEKLFF.

This chain joins TRBV7-2 and TRBJ1-5; 8 nucleotides align to TRBD1. The CDR3 contains 15 residues. Germline V CDR1 and CDR2: SGHTA, FQGNSA. Trimming cost V 6 bases and J 6 bases; bases outside gene matches: 10. CDR3 region: CASRRGAGGGQPQHF. CDR3 nucleotide sequence: TGTGCCAGCAGGCGGGGGGCAGGGGGCGGTCAGCCCCAGCATTTT.

The gene calls are TRBV7-2 and TRBJ1-3; D may be TRBD1 (5 bases). The germline V gene encodes CDR1 SGHTA and CDR2 FQGNSA. Trimming left V 5 bases short and J 2 bases short, with 19 bases between. This CDR3 is 17 amino acids long. The CDR3 spells CASSLRPGMTTGNTIYF. The CDR3 DNA reads as TGTGCCAGCAGCCTACGCCCAGGGATGACGACTGGAAACACCATATATTTT.